The 30 T cell receptor beta chains presented below share a single source sample, sequenced in a study of T-cell memory formation after mild COVID-19. TCRdb reprocessed the 5' RACE reads via MiXCR and lists one record per CDR3 protein. Among approximately 570,000 distinct CDR3 sequences listed, more than 15% were seen once. Sequenced input: PBMCs or a T cell subset sorted from them (not recorded which). The receptor source for this set is an adult woman who had mild COVID-19 (a few samples of this study predate the infection). Cell type and time point are not known.

The rearrangement links TRBV6-5 to TRBJ1-1; D might be TRBD1 (6 bases). CDR1 and CDR2 (germline): MNHEY, SVGAGI. Trimming removed 2 bases from V and 1 base from J, with 11 bases in between. This CDR3 spans 15 amino acids. The CDR3 loop is CASSYLRTANTEAFF. CDR3 bases: TGTGCCAGCAGTTACCTCCGGACAGCGAACACTGAAGCTTTCTTT.

This clonotype was recorded once. This chain links TRBV6-5 with TRBJ2-2, with 14 nucleotides matching TRBD2. The V gene's germline CDR1 is MNHEY and CDR2 SVGAGI. The CDR3 length is 17 residues. J gave up 7 bases and V 6 bases, and 10 bases lay outside the gene matches. CDR3 nucleotide sequence: TGTGCCAGCAGGAGACTAGCGGGAGGGCCGCCTAGCGGGGAGCTGTTTTTT. Translation gives CASRRLAGGPPSGELFF.

Many counts were recorded for this clonotype. The chain recombines TRBV29-1 with TRBJ2-6; the match to TRBD2 covers 7 bases. V gave up 7 bases and J gave up 1 base; unmatched junction bases: 10. The CDR3 has 16 residues. Germline V gene sequence: CDR1 SQVTM, CDR2 ANQGSEA. DNA for the CDR3: TGCAGCGCATCTAGCGGCGAAGTATCTGGGGCCAACGTCCTGACTTTC. It is translated as CSASSGEVSGANVLTF. The variable domain in full, with the rest retrieved from reference TRBV29-1 and TRBJ2-6, is SAVISQKPSRDICQRGTSLTIQCQVDSQVTMMFWYRQQPGQSLTLIATANQGSEATYESGFVIDKFPISRPNLTFSTLTVSNMSPEDSSIYLCSASSGEVSGANVLTFGAGSRLTVL.

The chain couples TRBV19 to TRBJ1-2, with 8 bases lining up with TRBD1. The CDR3 spans 16 residues. The V gene's germline CDR1 is LNHDA and CDR2 SQIVND (reference sequence). V lost 1 base to trimming and J lost 4 bases; unmatched junction nucleotides: 8. In DNA form, the CDR3 reads TGTGCCAGTAGTATAGTCCCGGACAGGGCCCTCTATGGCTACACCTTC. This gives the protein CASSIVPDRALYGYTF.

V and J are TRBV15 and TRBJ1-5; D call uncertain. Per the germline V gene, CDR1 is LNHNV and CDR2 is YYDKDF (reference sequence). The CDR3 runs 16 residues. Deletions cut 3 bases from V and 1 base from J, with 13 bases between. CDR3 DNA sequence: TGTGCCACCAGCAGGACCGTGGGGTCCAGCAATCAGCCCCAGCATTTT. Protein: CATSRTVGSSNQPQHF.

The V gene is TRBV20-1, the J gene TRBJ2-1; 8 nucleotides align to TRBD2. Per germline, CDR1 DFQATT and CDR2 SNEGSKA (reference sequence). Trimming removed 6 bases from V and 2 bases from J; junction bases left unmatched: 0. CDR3 size: 12 residues. Here the CDR3 reads CSAAGAYNEQFF. In DNA form, the CDR3 reads TGCAGTGCAGCGGGGGCCTACAATGAGCAGTTCTTC.

The CDR3 sequence is CSFRDTGELFF. CDR3 DNA sequence: TGCAGCTTCAGGGACACCGGGGAGCTGTTTTTT. The chain is built from TRBV29-1 and TRBJ2-2, with a possible D match to TRBD1 (5 bases). V lost 8 bases and J lost 3, with 7 bases in between. In germline, CDR1 is SQVTM, CDR2 ANQGSEA. The CDR3 runs to 11 residues.

The chain links TRBV11-2 to TRBJ2-1; 8 positions match TRBD2. The V gene's germline CDR1 is SGHAT and CDR2 FQNNGV. V was clipped by 2 bases and J by 5 bases; unmatched bases: 8. CDR3 length: 16 amino acids. CDR3 in amino acids: CASSLPLAGRDNEQFF. The CDR3 nucleotides read TGTGCCAGCAGCTTACCCTTAGCGGGACGGGACAATGAGCAGTTCTTC. The full variable domain, its missing parts supplied by reference TRBV11-2 and TRBJ2-1, is EAGVAQSPRYKIIEKRQSVAFWCNPISGHATLYWYQQILGQGPKLLIQFQNNGVVDDSQLPKDRFSAERLKGVDSTLKIQPAKLEDSAVYLCASSLPLAGRDNEQFFGPGTRLTVL.

This clonotype was found a few times. The chain combines TRBV6-6 with TRBJ2-1; 7 bases match TRBD2. V gave up 2 bases and J gave up 5 bases; unmatched junction bases: 6. This CDR3 contains 15 residues. Germline V gene lookup returns CDR1 MNHNY and CDR2 SVGAGI (reference sequence). DNA for the CDR3: TGTGCCAGCAGTTACCCCTCCGGGGGGAACAATGAGCAGTTCTTC. Protein product: CASSYPSGGNNEQFF.

The chain joins TRBV20-1 to TRBJ2-7, with a possible D match to TRBD1 (5 bases). CDR3 length equals 14 residues. Germline CDR1 is DFQATT and CDR2 is SNEGSKA (reference sequence). V shed 6 bases and J shed 0 bases, with 15 bases lying between them. For the CDR3, the DNA is TGCAGTGCGAGAACAGGAATCGCCTCCTACGAGCAGTACTTC. It specifies CSARTGIASYEQYF.

The V and J genes are TRBV7-3 and TRBJ2-5; 7 nucleotides line up with TRBD2. CDR3 length: 15 residues. V gave up 4 bases and J gave up 3 bases; unmatched junction bases: 8. Germline CDR1 and CDR2: SGHTA and FQGTGA. CDR3 residues: CASSSRPGGKETQYF. CDR3 nucleotides: TGTGCCAGCAGCTCCCGACCCGGGGGGAAAGAGACCCAGTACTTC.

The J gene is TRBJ2-7, the V gene TRBV12-3 or TRBV12-4; 9 bases line up with TRBD1. The junction had 32 bases not matched to a gene; V was cut back by 3 bases and J by 5 bases. There are 23 residues in the CDR3. CDR3 loop: CASSFSWDIYAPTGGANGDEQYF. The CDR3 DNA reads TGTGCCAGCAGTTTCTCTTGGGATATATACGCCCCAACAGGGGGCGCGAACGGGGACGAGCAGTACTTC.

The rearrangement links TRBV19 to TRBJ2-1; 10 bases are a match to TRBD2. The CDR3 totals 15 residues. J gave up 6 bases and V 5 bases, and 7 bases lay outside the gene matches. Germline values: CDR1 LNHDA, CDR2 SQIVND (reference sequence). CDR3 DNA sequence: TGTGCCAGTAGTCTAGCGGGAGATCAGTCCAATGAGCAGTTCTTC. Amino acid sequence: CASSLAGDQSNEQFF.

This clonotype showed up just a few times. The chain carries TRBV11-3 and TRBJ1-4, with unresolved D. V was shortened by 2 bases and J by 4 bases, with 14 bases between the two germline ends. The CDR3 spans 16 residues. Germline V gene lookup returns CDR1 SGHNT and CDR2 YENEEA. CDR3 DNA: TGTGCCAGCAGCTTACTTCCTGCAGGAATTAATGAAAAACTGTTTTTT. The encoded protein is CASSLLPAGINEKLFF.

This clonotype was counted a few times. The CDR3 reads CASSFPGRNEKLFF. The CDR3 coding sequence is TGTGCCAGCAGCTTCCCAGGGAGGAATGAAAAACTGTTTTTT. The gene calls are TRBV7-2 and TRBJ1-4; TRBD1 is a possible D gene (5 bases). The CDR3 contains 14 residues. Trimming removed 3 bases from V and 5 bases from J, with 10 bases in between. CDR1 is SGHTA, CDR2 FQGNSA, per germline.

This clonotype was seen a handful of times. The V and J genes are TRBV20-1 and TRBJ2-2; 8 nucleotides line up with TRBD2. Germline assignment: CDR1 DFQATT and CDR2 SNEGSKA (reference sequence). The CDR3 is 16 residues long. Trimming removed 5 bases from V and 5 bases from J; junction bases left unmatched: 13. The CDR3 region is CSAYVNGLAETGELFF. DNA of the CDR3: TGCAGTGCTTACGTTAACGGACTAGCCGAGACCGGGGAGCTGTTTTTT.

The genes are TRBV6-2 or TRBV6-3 and TRBJ1-3; D perhaps matches TRBD1 (5 bases). V was pared by 4 bases and J by 2 bases, with 12 bases between. The V gene's germline CDR1 is MNHEY and CDR2 SVGEGT. CDR3 length: 15 amino acids. The CDR3 loop is CASSSSTATGNTIYF. The CDR3 DNA reads as TGTGCCAGCAGTTCGTCGACAGCAACTGGAAACACCATATATTTT.

The chain is built from TRBV12-3 or TRBV12-4 and TRBJ2-5; D possibly corresponds to TRBD1 (5 bases). CDR3 size: 14 residues. V was pared by 4 bases and J by 1 base, with 10 bases between. The CDR3 loop is CASSSTVSQETQYF. As DNA, the CDR3 is TGTGCCAGCAGTTCGACAGTGTCCCAAGAGACCCAGTACTTC.

This clonotype was recorded many times. The V and J genes are TRBV6-1 and TRBJ2-1, with D tentatively TRBD1 (6 bases). Between the trimmed V and J ends, which lost 4 bases and 0 bases, there was a span of 10 bases. Germline CDR1 and CDR2: MNHNS and SASEGT. This CDR3 spans 15 amino acids. CDR3 bases: TGTGCCAGCAGTGCGGACAGAAGCTCCTACAATGAGCAGTTCTTC. Its translation: CASSADRSSYNEQFF.

The chain carries TRBV18 and TRBJ2-7; the D call may be TRBD1 or TRBD2 (5 bases each). The germline gives CDR1 KGHSH, CDR2 LQKENI. The germline V and J ends were trimmed by 1 base and 3 bases, with 13 bases remaining between them. The CDR3 consists of 15 residues. Here the CDR3 reads CASSPLGTGNYEQYF. As DNA, the CDR3 is TGTGCCAGCTCACCACTAGGGACGGGAAACTACGAGCAGTACTTC.

This rearrangement joins TRBV7-9 to TRBJ2-3, with 7 bases lining up with TRBD2. With V trimmed by 5 bases and J by 6 bases, 14 bases remained unmatched. Germline lookup yields CDR1 SEHNR and CDR2 FQNEAQ (reference sequence). This CDR3 has 16 residues. CDR3 region: CASSPGLGAGPDTQYF. The DNA for the CDR3 is TGTGCCAGCAGCCCTGGACTAGGGGCGGGACCGGATACGCAGTATTTT.

The chain links TRBV6-1 to TRBJ2-2; 8 bases match TRBD2. CDR1 and CDR2 from the germline V gene are MNHNS and SASEGT. The CDR3 has 17 amino acids. With 5 bases clipped from V and 0 bases from J, the junction kept 8 bases outside the gene matches. This chain's CDR3 is CASSLITSGANTGELFF. The DNA for the CDR3 is TGTGCCAGCAGTCTAATTACTAGCGGAGCGAACACCGGGGAGCTGTTTTTT.

The CDR3 sequence is CATPLEQYF. CDR3 coding DNA: TGTGCCACACCCCTCGAGCAGTACTTC. The chain couples TRBV27 to TRBJ2-7; D not certain. This CDR3 has 9 amino acids. Germline CDR1 reads MNHEY; CDR2 reads SMNVEV (reference sequence). Trimming cost V 10 bases and J 6 bases, with 7 bases left between them.

For the CDR3, the DNA is TGTGCCAGCTCACCACCCCAGGGCCCGTCGGGGAATGAGCAGTTCTTC. It codes for CASSPPQGPSGNEQFF. The chain is built from TRBV18 and TRBJ2-1; D is perhaps TRBD1 or TRBD2 (5 bases each). This CDR3 has 16 amino acids. With 0 bases removed from V and 7 bases from J, the gap between germline ends came to 16 bases. Germline V gene sequence: CDR1 KGHSH, CDR2 LQKENI.

This clonotype has more than one count but fewer than ten. The rearrangement uses TRBV30 and TRBJ1-2; no clear D. V lost 0 bases, J lost 8 bases, and 10 bases lay in between. Germline values: CDR1 GTSNPN, CDR2 SVGIG (reference sequence). The CDR3 loop spans 12 amino acids. CDR3: CAWSVQSGGYTF. CDR3 DNA sequence: TGTGCCTGGAGTGTACAGTCGGGGGGCTACACCTTC.

The chain carries TRBV19 and TRBJ2-1, with TRBD1 matching 9 bases. Trimming at V came to 5 bases and at J to 5 bases, leaving 10 bases not matched to a gene. The germline V gene encodes CDR1 LNHDA and CDR2 SQIVND (reference sequence). The CDR3 is 16 residues long. The CDR3 region is CASSSPGQGSDNEQFF. CDR3 nucleotide sequence: TGTGCCAGTAGTTCACCGGGACAGGGTAGTGACAATGAGCAGTTCTTC.

This clonotype turned up a few times. V usage is TRBV19 and J usage is TRBJ1-6; 11 bases match TRBD1. Germline assignment: CDR1 LNHDA and CDR2 SQIVND (reference sequence). CDR3 length: 15 amino acids. With V trimmed by 5 bases and J by 9 bases, 6 bases remained unmatched. In DNA form, the CDR3 reads TGTGCCAGTAGTCCTGGGACAGGGGGTAGTTCACCCCTCCACTTT. It specifies CASSPGTGGSSPLHF. Full variable domain (outside the CDR3, taken from reference TRBV19 and TRBJ1-6): DGGITQSPKYLFRKEGQNVTLSCEQNLNHDAMYWYRQDPGQGLRLIYYSQIVNDFQKGDIAEGYSVSREKKESFPLTVTSAQKNPTAFYLCASSPGTGGSSPLHFGNGTRLTVT.

The V call is TRBV7-9, the J call TRBJ2-3; 12 bases fit TRBD2. CDR3 length: 16 residues. CDR1 is SEHNR, CDR2 FQNEAQ, per germline (reference sequence). J was trimmed by 13 bases and V by 4 bases; bases with no gene match: 15. The CDR3 is CASSSSRTSGASGEYF. CDR3 DNA: TGTGCCAGCAGCTCTTCCAGGACTAGCGGGGCCTCAGGGGAGTATTTT.

In its sample, this clonotype was seen a few times. The chain joins TRBV19 to TRBJ1-1; possible D gene TRBD1, 5 bases. The CDR3 has 15 amino acids. Germline CDR1 is LNHDA and CDR2 is SQIVND (reference sequence). V gave up 5 bases and J gave up 0 bases, with 13 bases separating them. CDR3 coding DNA: TGTGCCAGTAGTCCGCCGGGACGGGTGAACACTGAAGCTTTCTTT. Protein: CASSPPGRVNTEAFF.

The table lists this clonotype with a few counts. The chain has TRBV9 and TRBJ1-1, with 8 positions matching TRBD1. CDR3 length: 14 amino acids. Looked up from germline, CDR1 is SGDLS and CDR2 is YYNGEE. The J segment lost 5 bases and the V segment lost 3 bases, leaving 6 bases of the junction unmatched. DNA for the CDR3: TGTGCCAGCAGCGCTACAGGGGGGGTTACTGAAGCTTTCTTT. This codes for CASSATGGVTEAFF.